The present entry profiles one T cell receptor (beta chain) with its context. The data were taken from a study of blood T cells in healthy people across ages. PCR was performed a second time for roughly 7 to 12 cycles using a sample-barcoded 5' primer and a J-beta primer mix. TCRdb reprocessed the 5' RACE reads with MiXCR, giving one entry per CDR3 protein. Here the sample spans about 1.4 million distinct CDR3 sequences, roughly 59% being singletons. CDR1 and CDR2 from the germline V gene are LNHNV and YYDKDF (reference sequence). CDR3 length equals 16 residues. Between the trimmed V and J ends, which lost 0 bases and 2 bases, there was a span of 13 bases.

The source material was blood. The rearrangement uses TRBV15 and TRBJ1-1; possibly TRBD1 for D (5 bases). The receptor comes from a man between 18 and 35 years old in good health. The CDR3 DNA follows: TGTGCCACCAGCAGAGATCTGAGGGGATCAAACACTGAAGCTTTCTTT. This sequence encodes CATSRDLRGSNTEAFF.